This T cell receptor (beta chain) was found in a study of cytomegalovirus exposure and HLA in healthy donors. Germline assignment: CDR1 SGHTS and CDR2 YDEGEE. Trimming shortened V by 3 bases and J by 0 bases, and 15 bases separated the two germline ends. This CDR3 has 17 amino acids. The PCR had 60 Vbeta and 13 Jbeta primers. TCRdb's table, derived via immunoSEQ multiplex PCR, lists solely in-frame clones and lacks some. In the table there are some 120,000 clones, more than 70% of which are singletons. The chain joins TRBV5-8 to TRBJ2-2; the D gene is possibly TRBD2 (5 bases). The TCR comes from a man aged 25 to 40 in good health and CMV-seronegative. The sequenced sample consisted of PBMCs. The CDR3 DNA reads TGTGCCAGCAGCTCCCGGTACTCGGGGACGAACACCGGGGAGCTGTTTTTT. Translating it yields CASSSRYSGTNTGELFF.